The clone carrying this TCR beta chain was seen just once. Its target is unknown. With a much larger clone just one base away, this may be a read error. Time point specified: persistent/refractory GD, antithyroid drugs over 5 years with positive TRAb. PBMC RNA was the source of the TCR library. The guidelines of the American Thyroid Association were the basis for diagnosing Graves' disease. This sample was taken from a study of regulatory T cells in long-lasting Graves disease. Findings and caveats of the study: Persistent Graves' patients showed reduced TCR diversity versus newly diagnosed patients.

HTBI primers from iRepertoire and Arm-PCR of CDR3 regions yielded the TCR beta libraries. MiXCR was run by TCRdb on the multiplex PCR reads, yielding one entry per CDR3 protein. The data show nearly 350,000 distinct CDR3 sequences, 15% to 20% seen once. CDR3 length: 14 amino acids. CDR1 and CDR2 from the germline V gene are SEHNR and FQNEAQ (reference sequence). This sequence joins TRBV7-9 and TRBJ1-1; no reliable D call. The receptor comes from a female donor with Graves disease. Sequences were derived from peripheral blood mononuclear cells (PBMCs), sampled when the disease was refractory, from a patient treated with antithyroid drugs. The CDR3 reads CASGLEPSETEAFF. Written as DNA, the CDR3 is TGTGCCAGCGGCTTAGAACCCTCCGAGACTGAAGCTTTCTTT.